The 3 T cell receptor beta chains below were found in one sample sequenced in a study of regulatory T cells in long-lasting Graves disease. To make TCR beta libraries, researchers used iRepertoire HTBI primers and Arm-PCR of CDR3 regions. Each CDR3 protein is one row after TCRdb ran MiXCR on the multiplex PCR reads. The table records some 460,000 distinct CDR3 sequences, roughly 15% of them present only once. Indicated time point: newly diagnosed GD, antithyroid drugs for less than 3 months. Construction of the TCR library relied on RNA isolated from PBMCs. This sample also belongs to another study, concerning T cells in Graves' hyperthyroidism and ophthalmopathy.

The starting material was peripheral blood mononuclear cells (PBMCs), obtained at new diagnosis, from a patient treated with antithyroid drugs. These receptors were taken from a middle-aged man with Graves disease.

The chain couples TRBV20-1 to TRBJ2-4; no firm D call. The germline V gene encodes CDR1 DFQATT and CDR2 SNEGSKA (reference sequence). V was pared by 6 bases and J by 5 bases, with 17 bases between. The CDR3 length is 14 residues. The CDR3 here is CSAHTLREENIQYF. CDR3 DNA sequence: TGCAGTGCCCACACTCTGCGAGAAGAAAACATTCAGTACTTC.

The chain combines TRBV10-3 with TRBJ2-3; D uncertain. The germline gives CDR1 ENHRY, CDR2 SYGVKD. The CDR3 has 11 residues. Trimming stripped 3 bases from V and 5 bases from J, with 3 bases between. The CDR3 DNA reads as TGTGCCATCAGTGATTTAGATACGCAGTATTTT. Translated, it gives CAISDLDTQYF.

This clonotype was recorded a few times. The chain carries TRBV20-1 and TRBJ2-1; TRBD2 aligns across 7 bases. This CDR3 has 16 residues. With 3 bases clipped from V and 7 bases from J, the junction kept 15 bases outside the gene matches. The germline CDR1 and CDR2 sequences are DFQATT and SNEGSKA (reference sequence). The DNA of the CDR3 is TGCAGTGCTAGTACGTGCGGGAGCTTTTGTTGGAATGAGCAGTTCTTC. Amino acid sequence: CSASTCGSFCWNEQFF.